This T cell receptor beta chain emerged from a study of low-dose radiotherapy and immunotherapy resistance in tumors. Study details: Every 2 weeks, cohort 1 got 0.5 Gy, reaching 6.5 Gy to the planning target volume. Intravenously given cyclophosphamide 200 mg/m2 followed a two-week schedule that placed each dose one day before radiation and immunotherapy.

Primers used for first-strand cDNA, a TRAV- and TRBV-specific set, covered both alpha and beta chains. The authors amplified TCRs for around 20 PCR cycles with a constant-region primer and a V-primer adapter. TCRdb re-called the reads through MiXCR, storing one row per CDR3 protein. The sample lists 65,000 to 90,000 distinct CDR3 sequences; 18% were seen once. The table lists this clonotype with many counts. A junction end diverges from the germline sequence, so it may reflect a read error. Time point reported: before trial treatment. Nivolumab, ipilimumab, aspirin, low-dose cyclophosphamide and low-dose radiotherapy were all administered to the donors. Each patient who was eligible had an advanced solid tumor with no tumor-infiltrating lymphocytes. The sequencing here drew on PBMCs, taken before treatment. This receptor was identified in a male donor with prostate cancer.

As DNA, the CDR3 is TGCGCCAGCAGTGATCTGGGCACTGAAGCTTTCTTT. Translating it yields CASSDLGTEAFF. The J gene is TRBJ1-1, the V gene TRBV6-1; the D is unclear. From germline, CDR1 is MNHNS and CDR2 SASEGT. This CDR3 has 12 residues.